The 24 T cell receptor beta chains below were found in one sample sequenced in a study of yellow fever vaccine responses in identical twins. In TCRdb, the RT-PCR reads were re-called with MiXCR into one record per CDR3 protein. The sample lists tens of thousands of distinct CDR3 sequences; more than 50% were seen once. Sequencing used T cells from blood (PBMCs), unsorted or a sorted subset (not recorded which), obtained before or after yellow fever vaccination (not recorded which). These receptors came from a woman aged 18-29 years who received the yellow fever vaccine.

This clonotype came up a few times. The chain uses TRBV6-1 and TRBJ2-7; TRBD1 might be the D (5 bases). The CDR3 is 14 residues long. Trimming pared 2 bases from V and 2 bases from J, leaving 10 bases between. The germline V gene has CDR1 MNHNS and CDR2 SASEGT. Here the CDR3 DNA reads TGTGCCAGCAGTGAAACGACAGTGACCTACGAGCAGTACGTC. Translation gives CASSETTVTYEQYV.

The chain couples TRBV10-1 to TRBJ1-2; possible D gene TRBD1, 6 bases. V was pared by 5 bases and J by 3 bases, with 19 bases between. The germline V gene has CDR1 WNHNN and CDR2 SYGVQD (reference sequence). This CDR3 region has 16 residues. In nucleotides, the CDR3 is TGCGCCAGCAGTCGGGACACCGTACGGCGGGACTATGGCTACACCTTC. Its translation is CASSRDTVRRDYGYTF.

The gene calls are TRBV11-2 and TRBJ2-7; D uncertain. This CDR3 has 11 amino acids. Trimming removed 1 base from V and 6 bases from J, with 4 bases in between. Germline values: CDR1 SGHAT, CDR2 FQNNGV. CDR3 coding DNA: TGTGCCAGCAGCTTAGTCGGCGAGCAGTACTTC. Translated, it gives CASSLVGEQYF.

This sequence joins TRBV5-1 and TRBJ1-4; D is unclear. V dropped 1 base and J dropped 6 bases, with 13 bases sitting between them. The germline gives CDR1 SGHRS, CDR2 YFSETQ. The CDR3 length is 15 residues. The CDR3 coding sequence is TGCGCCAGCAGCTTGTGGGAGGGCGGAGATGAAAAACTGTTTTTT. Translating gives CASSLWEGGDEKLFF. The full variable domain, in which reference TRBV5-1 and TRBJ1-4 provide the parts outside the CDR3, is KAGVTQTPRYLIKTRGQQVTLSCSPISGHRSVSWYQQTPGQGLQFLFEYFSETQRNKGNFPGRFSGRQFSNSRSEMNVSTLELGDSALYLCASSLWEGGDEKLFFGSGTQLSVL.

The V call is TRBV10-2, the J call TRBJ2-3; D call uncertain. V lost 0 bases, J lost 4 bases, and 2 bases lay in between. The CDR3 is made up of 12 amino acids. Germline V gene data show CDR1 as WSHSY and CDR2 as SAAADI. Written as DNA, the CDR3 is TGCGCCAGCAGTGAGTCCCCAGATACGCAGTATTTT. It translates to CASSESPDTQYF.

This CDR3 reads CASHPGHKNEQYF. The CDR3 DNA follows: TGTGCCAGTCACCCGGGACATAAGAACGAGCAGTACTTC. The chain carries TRBV2 and TRBJ2-7; weak D call: TRBD1 (6 bases). Germline assignment: CDR1 SNHLY and CDR2 FYNNEI. The CDR3 consists of 13 residues. V lost 9 bases and J 5 bases, leaving 17 bases between the germline ends.

The rearrangement uses TRBV11-1 and TRBJ2-5; 10 nucleotides align to TRBD2. The CDR3 spans 14 residues. J was trimmed by 2 bases and V by 3 bases; bases with no gene match: 0. Germline V gives CDR1 SGHAT, CDR2 FQDESV (reference sequence). The CDR3 spells CASSFSGRQETQYF. The CDR3 region has the DNA TGTGCCAGCAGCTTTAGCGGGAGGCAAGAGACCCAGTACTTC. Looking up the rest from reference TRBV11-1 and TRBJ2-5 gives the full variable domain: EAEVAQSPRYKITEKSQAVAFWCDPISGHATLYWYRQILGQGPELLVQFQDESVVDDSQLPKDRFSAERLKGVDSTLKIQPAELGDSAMYLCASSFSGRQETQYFGPGTRLLVL.

This sequence joins TRBV4-1 and TRBJ1-2; D remains ambiguous. CDR1 MGHRA and CDR2 YSYEKL come from the germline V gene. The CDR3 is 15 amino acids. Between the trimmed V and J ends, which lost 0 bases and 1 base, there was a span of 9 bases. The CDR3 DNA reads as TGCGCCAGCAGCCAAGATTCTGCCAATAACTATGGCTACACCTTC. This gives the protein CASSQDSANNYGYTF.

This chain uses TRBV11-2 with TRBJ1-2; 8 nucleotides align to TRBD1. CDR1 is SGHAT and CDR2 is FQNNGV in the germline V gene. The CDR3 runs to 14 residues. V lost 0 bases and J lost 5; bases outside the gene matches: 2. The CDR3 bases are TGTGCCAGCAGCTTAGAGGGACAGGTTTATGGCTACACCTTC. Translated: CASSLEGQVYGYTF.

V gene TRBV24-1 combines with J gene TRBJ2-7, with no clear D. V gave up 4 bases and J gave up 8 bases, with 14 bases separating them. Germline V gives CDR1 KGHDR, CDR2 SFDVKD. CDR3 size: 13 residues. CDR3 residues: CATSDTELRKQYF. CDR3 DNA sequence: TGTGCCACCAGTGACACGGAATTACGTAAGCAGTACTTC.

V gene TRBV2 combines with J gene TRBJ2-1; D ambiguous. Germline CDR1 reads SNHLY; CDR2 reads FYNNEI. Trimming pared 7 bases from V and 8 bases from J, leaving 24 bases between. This CDR3 has 16 residues. Written as DNA, the CDR3 is TGTGCCAGCACCCCTCTGGACGGTCCGGAGAAGTATGAGCAGTTCTTC. Encoded protein: CASTPLDGPEKYEQFF. Filled out from reference TRBV2 and TRBJ2-1, the complete variable domain reads EPEVTQTPSHQVTQMGQEVILRCVPISNHLYFYWYRQILGQKVEFLVSFYNNEISEKSEIFDDQFSVERPDGSNFTLKIRSTKLEDSAMYFCASTPLDGPEKYEQFFGPGTRLTVL.

The table lists this clonotype with a count of one. The J gene is TRBJ2-7, the V gene TRBV6-2 or TRBV6-3, with a possible D match to TRBD2 (6 bases). This CDR3 comprises 16 residues. Germline CDR1 and CDR2: MNHEY and SVGEGT. Trimming shortened V by 2 bases and J by 6 bases, and 20 bases separated the two germline ends. This CDR3 reads CASSYTPFGGLSEQYV. CDR3 DNA sequence: TGTGCCAGCAGTTACACGCCTTTTGGGGGGTTGTCCGAGCAGTACGTC.

The V gene is TRBV7-6, the J gene TRBJ1-1; D gene ambiguous. V was trimmed by 2 bases and J by 1 base, leaving 20 bases between them. Germline loops: CDR1 SGHVS, CDR2 FNYEAQ. The CDR3 extends over 18 amino acids. This CDR3 is CASSLRGRQGSENTEAFF. CDR3 nucleotides: TGTGCCAGCAGCTTACGCGGCAGGCAAGGCTCGGAGAACACTGAAGCTTTCTTT.

The chain couples TRBV27 to TRBJ2-7; 9 bases are a match to TRBD1. The CDR3 length is 14 residues. CDR1 is MNHEY and CDR2 is SMNVEV in the germline V gene (reference sequence). Unmatched junction bases numbered 9, after V lost 10 bases and J lost 2 bases. CDR3 nucleotides: TGTGCCATCCTGACAGGGGGGCATGCCTACGAGCAGTACGTC. This codes for CAILTGGHAYEQYV.

The chain links TRBV7-3 to TRBJ1-1, with TRBD1 matching 10 bases. J lost 4 bases, V lost 5 bases, and 13 bases had no gene match. Germline V gene lookup returns CDR1 SGHTA and CDR2 FQGTGA. CDR3 length equals 17 residues. CDR3 residues: CASSPGQGVLQGTEAFF. The CDR3 DNA reads as TGTGCCAGCAGCCCAGGACAGGGGGTCCTTCAGGGCACTGAAGCTTTCTTT.

The chain couples TRBV5-1 to TRBJ1-1, with a weak D call TRBD1 (5 bases). CDR1 and CDR2 from the germline V gene are SGHRS and YFSETQ. V was shortened by 9 bases and J by 0 bases, with 9 bases between the two germline ends. This CDR3 comprises 12 residues. CDR3 nucleotides: TGCGCCACCACGGGGGTGAACACTGAAGCTTTCTTT. Translated: CATTGVNTEAFF.

The sample holds one count of this clonotype. This rearrangement joins TRBV20-1 to TRBJ2-7; D gene uncertain. Looked up from germline, CDR1 is DFQATT and CDR2 is SNEGSKA (reference sequence). Trimming took off 3 bases at V and 3 bases at J, with 12 bases between the two ends. The CDR3 loop spans 13 amino acids. For the CDR3, the DNA is TGCAGTGCTAGGACTGCGGTGAACTACGAGCAGTACGTC. Translation gives CSARTAVNYEQYV.

DNA for the CDR3: TGCGCCAGCAGCTTGGTAGGGGATAAGCAGTTCTTC. It is translated as CASSLVGDKQFF. V and J are TRBV5-1 and TRBJ2-1; perhaps TRBD1 as D (5 bases). CDR1 is SGHRS, CDR2 YFSETQ, per germline. The CDR3 covers 12 residues. V lost 0 bases and J lost 11, with 9 bases in between.

This clonotype was counted a few times. The chain has TRBV5-4 and TRBJ2-1, with TRBD2 identical over 7 bases. The trim removed 1 base at V and 9 bases at J, leaving 1 base unmatched. CDR1 and CDR2 from the germline V gene are SGHNT and YYREEE (reference sequence). This CDR3 comprises 12 residues. DNA of the CDR3: TGTGCCAGCAGCTTGACTAGCGCTGAGCAGTTCTTC. Encoded protein: CASSLTSAEQFF.

This clonotype was seen more than once but under ten times. This sequence joins TRBV9 and TRBJ2-7; D call uncertain. Trimming removed 2 bases at V and 9 bases at J, with 15 bases between. The CDR3 has 13 amino acids. Germline lookup yields CDR1 SGDLS and CDR2 YYNGEE. The CDR3 loop reads CASSVSPAFGQYF. The DNA of the CDR3 is TGTGCCAGCAGCGTCTCCCCTGCCTTTGGGCAGTACTTC. Complete variable domain (other parts from reference TRBV9 and TRBJ2-7): DSGVTQTPKHLITATGQRVTLRCSPRSGDLSVYWYQQSLDQGLQFLIQYYNGEERAKGNILERFSAQQFPDLHSELNLSSLELGDSALYFCASSVSPAFGQYFGPGTRLTVT.

J is TRBJ2-3 and V is TRBV18, with a possible D match to TRBD2 (5 bases). V shed 3 bases and J shed 6 bases, with 13 bases lying between them. The CDR3 runs to 14 residues. Germline CDR1 KGHSH, CDR2 LQKENI. CDR3 amino acids: CASSPVGMFDTQYF. DNA for the CDR3: TGTGCCAGCTCACCTGTCGGGATGTTCGATACGCAGTATTTT.

This clonotype has only a few counts. The gene calls are TRBV4-3 and TRBJ2-1, with 10 bases fitting TRBD2. This CDR3 contains 17 residues. The ends lost 0 bases at V and 5 bases at J; junction bases unmatched: 7. Germline lookup yields CDR1 LGHNA and CDR2 YSLEER. Here the CDR3 reads CASSQDLPAGGNNEQFF. DNA of the CDR3: TGCGCCAGCAGCCAAGATCTCCCAGCGGGGGGGAACAATGAGCAGTTCTTC.

The chain employs TRBV4-1 and TRBJ1-5; D gene unclear. V gave up 1 base and J gave up 5 bases, with 15 bases separating them. The CDR3 sequence is 16 residues long. Germline CDR1 MGHRA, CDR2 YSYEKL. The DNA of the CDR3 is TGCGCCAGCAGCCAAGGCCGGACGGGGAACGATCAGCCCCAGCATTTT. It translates to CASSQGRTGNDQPQHF.

This chain links TRBV10-3 with TRBJ1-2; 7 bases agree with TRBD1. Trimming at V came to 0 bases and at J to 3 bases, leaving 7 bases not matched to a gene. The V gene's germline CDR1 is ENHRY and CDR2 SYGVKD. The CDR3 totals 16 residues. The CDR3 sequence: CAISESAPGGDYGYTF. CDR3 bases: TGTGCCATCAGTGAGTCGGCGCCAGGGGGTGACTATGGCTACACCTTC.